The rows below give T cell receptor beta chains drawn from one sample of a study of T cell repertoires in cytomegalovirus infection. Using its own MiXCR run on the reads, TCRdb lists one record per CDR3 protein. Among some 400,000 distinct CDR3 sequences, around 32% were seen once, and the ten largest hold around 15%. Sequencing was carried out using PBMCs. Receptor source: a human donor in good health (CMV status not recorded). Some clones in this sample may be carry-over from other donors' samples. The CDR3 runs from the conserved cysteine through the conserved F or W. The order of the fields is CDR3 protein, CDR3 DNA, J gene, V gene, D gene, clone size. D genes are given only for firm matches. The size of a clone is reported for some rows only, either as once, few or many, or as a class for expanded clones.

cdr3_aa: CASKVESGGPYNEQFF; cdr3_nt: TGTGCCAGCAAGGTAGAGAGCGGGGGGCCCTACAATGAGCAGTTCTTC; j_call: TRBJ2-1; v_call: TRBV12-3/TRBV12-4; d_call: TRBD2; clone_size: .
cdr3_aa: CASRPFAGAPDTQYF; cdr3_nt: TGTGCCAGCAGACCTTTCGCTGGGGCCCCTGATACGCAGTATTTT; j_call: TRBJ2-3; v_call: TRBV6-1; d_call: .; clone_size: .
cdr3_aa: CATGPGIEHFQRPQHF; cdr3_nt: TGTGCCACTGGGCCCGGGATAGAACATTTTCAGCGGCCCCAGCATTTT; j_call: TRBJ1-5; v_call: TRBV19; d_call: .; clone_size: few
cdr3_aa: CAISESKDWRNNQPQHF; cdr3_nt: TGTGCCATCAGTGAGTCGAAGGATTGGCGGAACAATCAGCCCCAGCATTTT; j_call: TRBJ1-5; v_call: TRBV10-3; d_call: .; clone_size: .
cdr3_aa: CRAARTDTQYF; cdr3_nt: TGCAGGGCAGCGCGCACAGATACGCAGTATTTT; j_call: TRBJ2-3; v_call: TRBV20-1; d_call: .; clone_size: .
cdr3_aa: CASSIERGAGELFF; cdr3_nt: TGTGCCAGCAGTATCGAGCGGGGGGCCGGGGAGCTGTTTTTT; j_call: TRBJ2-2; v_call: TRBV27; d_call: TRBD2; clone_size: few
cdr3_aa: CASSSHPGQPNSPLHF; cdr3_nt: TGTGCCAGCAGTTCCCACCCGGGACAGCCCAATTCACCCCTCCACTTT; j_call: TRBJ1-6; v_call: TRBV28; d_call: TRBD1; clone_size: .
cdr3_aa: CASSLENSQPQHF; cdr3_nt: TGTGCCAGCAGCCTGGAAAATAGTCAGCCCCAGCATTTT; j_call: TRBJ1-5; v_call: TRBV5-6; d_call: .; clone_size: .
cdr3_aa: CASFLSAGGANTGELFF; cdr3_nt: TGTGCCAGCTTCCTCTCAGCGGGGGGGGCGAACACCGGGGAGCTGTTTTTT; j_call: TRBJ2-2; v_call: TRBV2; d_call: TRBD2; clone_size: .
cdr3_aa: CASSPEGGKEKLFF; cdr3_nt: TGTGCCAGCAGCCCAGAGGGGGGAAAGGAAAAACTGTTTTTT; j_call: TRBJ1-4; v_call: TRBV7-2; d_call: .; clone_size: many
cdr3_aa: CASSPLDRGGDTQYF; cdr3_nt: TGTGCCAGCTCACCATTGGACAGGGGAGGAGATACGCAGTATTTT; j_call: TRBJ2-3; v_call: TRBV18; d_call: TRBD1; clone_size: .
cdr3_aa: CSATTGLREQYF; cdr3_nt: TGCAGTGCTACGACAGGGCTTCGCGAGCAGTACTTC; j_call: TRBJ2-7; v_call: TRBV20-1; d_call: TRBD1; clone_size: few
cdr3_aa: CASRRTSASYNEQFF; cdr3_nt: TGTGCCAGCCGCCGGACTAGCGCCTCCTACAATGAGCAGTTCTTC; j_call: TRBJ2-1; v_call: TRBV7-9; d_call: TRBD2; clone_size: .
cdr3_aa: CASSHLRGNNSPLHF; cdr3_nt: TGTGCCAGCAGCCATCTCCGGGGGAATAATTCACCCCTCCACTTT; j_call: TRBJ1-6; v_call: TRBV5-6; d_call: .; clone_size: few
cdr3_aa: CASSLMGVSQEAFF; cdr3_nt: TGTGCCAGCAGCCTAATGGGGGTTTCGCAGGAGGCTTTCTTT; j_call: TRBJ1-1; v_call: TRBV5-4; d_call: .; clone_size: .
cdr3_aa: CATLAGAQETQYF; cdr3_nt: TGTGCCACCTTAGCGGGGGCCCAAGAGACCCAGTACTTC; j_call: TRBJ2-5; v_call: TRBV6-1; d_call: TRBD2; clone_size: few
cdr3_aa: CASSLATGCVTEAFF; cdr3_nt: TGTGCCAGCAGTTTAGCGACAGGGTGCGTCACTGAAGCTTTCTTT; j_call: TRBJ1-1; v_call: TRBV12-3/TRBV12-4; d_call: TRBD1; clone_size: .
cdr3_aa: CASSPRQKDYEQYF; cdr3_nt: TGTGCCAGCTCACCACGGCAGAAAGACTACGAGCAGTACTTC; j_call: TRBJ2-7; v_call: TRBV18; d_call: .; clone_size: few